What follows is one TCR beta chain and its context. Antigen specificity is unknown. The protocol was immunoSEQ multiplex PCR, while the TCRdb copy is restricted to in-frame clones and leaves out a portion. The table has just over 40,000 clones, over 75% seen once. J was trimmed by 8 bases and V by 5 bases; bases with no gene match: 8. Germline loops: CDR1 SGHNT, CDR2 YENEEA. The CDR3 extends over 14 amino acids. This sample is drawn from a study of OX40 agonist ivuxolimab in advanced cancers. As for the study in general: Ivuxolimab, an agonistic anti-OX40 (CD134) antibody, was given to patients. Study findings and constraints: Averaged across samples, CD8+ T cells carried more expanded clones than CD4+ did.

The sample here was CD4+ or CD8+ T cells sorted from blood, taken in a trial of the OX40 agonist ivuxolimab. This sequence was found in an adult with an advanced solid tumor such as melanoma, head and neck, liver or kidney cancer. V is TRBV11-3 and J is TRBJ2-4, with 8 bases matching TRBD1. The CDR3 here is CASSRGTGGDIQYF. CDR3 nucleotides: TGTGCCAGCAGCCGCGGGACAGGTGGGGACATTCAGTACTTC.